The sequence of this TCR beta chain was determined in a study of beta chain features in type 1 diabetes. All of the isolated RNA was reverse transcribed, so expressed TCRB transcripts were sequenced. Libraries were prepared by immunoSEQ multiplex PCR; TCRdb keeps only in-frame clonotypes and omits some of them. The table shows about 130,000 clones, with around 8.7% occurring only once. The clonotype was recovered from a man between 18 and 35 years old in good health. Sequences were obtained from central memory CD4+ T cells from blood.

The CDR3, as DNA: TGTGCCAGCAGGGGGGGGGCTAGCGGATTCACCGGGGAGCTGTTTTTT. As protein: CASRGGASGFTGELFF. This chain joins TRBV9 and TRBJ2-2, with a tentative D call TRBD2 (7 bases). Germline CDR1 is SGDLS and CDR2 is YYNGEE. Trimming shortened V by 5 bases and J by 4 bases, and 18 bases separated the two germline ends. The CDR3 is made up of 16 amino acids.